These 3 T cell receptor beta chains share one sample of origin, sequenced in a study of T cells after yellow fever vaccination. TCRdb re-called the 5' RACE reads with MiXCR, one entry per CDR3 protein. The sample has more than 300,000 distinct CDR3 sequences; 3.5% to 4.5% are singletons. This sample comprised PBMCs, obtained 15 days after the yellow fever booster vaccination. The receptors stem from a man younger than 30 who received the YFV17D yellow fever vaccine.

In its sample, this clonotype was seen many times. The chain joins TRBV20-1 to TRBJ2-3, with unresolved D. Germline V gene sequence: CDR1 DFQATT, CDR2 SNEGSKA (reference sequence). This CDR3 region has 12 residues. V was clipped by 1 base and J by 6 bases, with 8 bases between them. In nucleotides, the CDR3 is TGCAGTGCTAGAGGTCGAGATGATACGCAGTATTTT. This sequence encodes CSARGRDDTQYF.

The chain carries TRBV5-6 and TRBJ1-4; D remains unclear. CDR1 is SGHDT, CDR2 YYEEEE, per germline. The CDR3 is 17 amino acids. Trimming took off 4 bases at V and 2 bases at J, with 18 bases between the two ends. This chain's CDR3 is CASSPPPQERTNEKLFF. The CDR3 DNA reads TGTGCCAGCAGCCCCCCCCCCCAGGAGCGGACTAATGAAAAACTGTTTTTT. Using reference TRBV5-6 and TRBJ1-4 for the parts outside the CDR3, the full variable domain is DAGVTQSPTHLIKTRGQQVTLRCSPKSGHDTVSWYQQALGQGPQFIFQYYEEEERQRGNFPDRFSGHQFPNYSSELNVNALLLGDSALYLCASSPPPQERTNEKLFFGSGTQLSVL.

Only a few counts were recorded for this clonotype. V and J are TRBV5-8 and TRBJ1-5, with a weak D call TRBD1 (6 bases). Germline V gene lookup returns CDR1 SGHTS and CDR2 YDEGEE. The V and J ends lost 1 base and 2 bases respectively, with 10 bases between them. This CDR3 is 15 amino acids long. The CDR3 nucleotides read TGTGCCAGCAGCTTGTGGGGGGCGGGCAATCAGCCCCAGCATTTT. This codes for CASSLWGAGNQPQHF.